This passage covers 20 T cell receptor beta chains from one sample sequenced in a study of T-cell memory formation after mild COVID-19. A single record per CDR3 protein comes from TCRdb applying MiXCR to the 5' RACE reads. The sample has around 420,000 distinct CDR3 sequences; 20% to 25% are singletons. Sequencing was performed on PBMCs or a T cell subset sorted from them (not recorded which). The receptors originated from an adult woman who had mild COVID-19 (a few samples of this study predate the infection). Cell type and time point are not known.

V is TRBV5-1 and J is TRBJ2-7; tentatively, D is TRBD1 (6 bases). The germline gives CDR1 SGHRS, CDR2 YFSETQ. The CDR3 runs 13 residues. The V and J ends lost 1 base and 7 bases respectively, with 12 bases between them. In DNA form, the CDR3 reads TGCGCCAGCAGCTTGAGGCCAGGGGAAGAGCAGTACTTC. As protein: CASSLRPGEEQYF.

This clonotype appeared once. The CDR3 region is CASSLLPAGGRTYNEQFF. The CDR3 nucleotides are TGTGCCAGCAGCTTATTGCCAGCGGGAGGACGAACCTACAATGAGCAGTTCTTC. The chain uses TRBV7-2 and TRBJ2-1, with 9 bases that match TRBD2. Germline CDR1 reads SGHTA; CDR2 reads FQGNSA. The V segment lost 2 bases and the J segment 2 bases; nucleotides outside the gene matches: 10. This CDR3 contains 18 residues.

This clonotype was picked up a small number of times. The chain is built from TRBV6-6 and TRBJ1-1; TRBD1 might be the D (6 bases). This CDR3 is built from 14 residues. V lost 5 bases and J lost 4, with 14 bases in between. Germline V gene data show CDR1 as MNHNY and CDR2 as SVGAGI (reference sequence). CDR3 amino acids: CASSGGEGGTEAFF. CDR3 in DNA: TGTGCCAGCAGTGGAGGGGAGGGGGGCACTGAAGCTTTCTTT.

This clonotype has a handful of counts. The rearrangement uses TRBV20-1 and TRBJ2-3, with 13 bases identical to TRBD2. J lost 1 base, V lost 6 bases, and 16 bases had no gene match. The CDR3 is made up of 19 amino acids. Germline CDR1 is DFQATT and CDR2 is SNEGSKA (reference sequence). CDR3 in amino acids: CSADVGTSGMSGGTDTQYF. The CDR3 nucleotides read TGCAGTGCCGATGTCGGGACTAGCGGGATGAGTGGTGGCACAGATACGCAGTATTTT.

The table lists this clonotype with a few counts. The CDR3, as DNA: TGTGCCAGCAGCGCATCCGGGCAGGGTAACTATGGCTACACCTTC. Protein sequence: CASSASGQGNYGYTF. This chain uses TRBV9 with TRBJ1-2, with a tentative D call TRBD1 (5 bases). CDR3 length: 15 residues. The V gene lost 3 bases and the J gene lost 1 base, with 13 bases spanning the gap. Germline V lookup: CDR1 SGDLS, CDR2 YYNGEE.

The CDR3 DNA reads as TGTGCCAGCAGTCACGGGACAGGGGAAGGCTACACCTTC. Its protein is CASSHGTGEGYTF. This chain joins TRBV12-3 or TRBV12-4 and TRBJ1-2, with 10 bases identical to TRBD1. CDR3 length: 13 residues. The trim removed 5 bases at V and 8 bases at J, leaving 5 bases unmatched.

The chain recombines TRBV19 with TRBJ1-4; 9 positions agree with TRBD1. Germline CDR1 is LNHDA and CDR2 is SQIVND (reference sequence). This CDR3 has 16 residues. V was pared by 6 bases and J by 8 bases, with 13 bases of the junction left unmatched. CDR3 sequence: CASRGRAGTGNEKLFF. CDR3 bases: TGTGCCAGTAGGGGGAGAGCCGGGACAGGGAACGAAAAACTGTTTTTT.

The chain uses TRBV20-1 and TRBJ2-7, with D possibly being TRBD2 (6 bases). CDR3 length: 15 amino acids. Germline V CDR1 and CDR2: DFQATT, SNEGSKA (reference sequence). V was pared by 1 base and J by 7 bases, with 20 bases between. In DNA form, the CDR3 reads TGCAGTGCTAGAGGAGGGGCGGGGACCCCTCGGGAGCAGTACTTC. Its protein product is CSARGGAGTPREQYF.

This clonotype has just a few counts. This chain connects TRBV24-1 to TRBJ2-3; the D gene could be TRBD1 or TRBD2 (6 bases each). Trimming cost V 5 bases and J 5 bases, with 31 bases left between them. Germline-derived CDR1 and CDR2 are KGHDR and SFDVKD. The CDR3 runs 20 residues. The CDR3 reads CATSGFRGLSSRPPLDTQYF. The CDR3 bases are TGTGCCACCAGTGGGTTCCGGGGGCTGTCTAGCCGCCCTCCCTTAGATACGCAGTATTTT.

The chain couples TRBV2 to TRBJ2-5; the match to TRBD1 covers 10 bases. J gave up 5 bases and V 6 bases, and 9 bases lay outside the gene matches. The CDR3 consists of 15 residues. CDR1 and CDR2 (germline): SNHLY, FYNNEI. CDR3 bases: TGTGCCAGCAGGATACGACAGGGGGCTAGGGAGACCCAGTACTTC. Protein: CASRIRQGARETQYF.

This rearrangement joins TRBV7-9 to TRBJ2-7; 10 bases match TRBD2. CDR1 is SEHNR, CDR2 FQNEAQ, per germline (reference sequence). V dropped 8 bases and J dropped 7; count of bases not matched to a gene: 14. CDR3 length equals 15 residues. CDR3 DNA: TGTGCCAGCGGTGCTAGCGGGGGACCGCGGGTAGAGCAGTACTTC. Protein sequence: CASGASGGPRVEQYF.

The chain uses TRBV5-1 and TRBJ1-2; D is perhaps TRBD1 (5 bases). The V end was cut by 4 bases, the J end by 6 bases, with 19 bases between. Germline V gives CDR1 SGHRS, CDR2 YFSETQ. The CDR3 is 15 amino acids. CDR3 amino acids: CASSKEVEGPNGYTF. CDR3 DNA: TGCGCCAGCAGCAAGGAAGTGGAGGGACCCAATGGCTACACCTTC. Filled out from reference TRBV5-1 and TRBJ1-2, the complete variable domain reads KAGVTQTPRYLIKTRGQQVTLSCSPISGHRSVSWYQQTPGQGLQFLFEYFSETQRNKGNFPGRFSGRQFSNSRSEMNVSTLELGDSALYLCASSKEVEGPNGYTFGSGTRLTVV.

This clonotype was seen a handful of times. This chain joins TRBV18 and TRBJ2-1, with TRBD2 identical over 7 bases. CDR3 length equals 15 residues. V lost 5 bases, J lost 6 bases, and 10 bases stayed unmatched. Germline V gene data show CDR1 as KGHSH and CDR2 as LQKENI. DNA of the CDR3: TGTGCCAGCTCATCTACTCGGCCTAGCGGCAATGAGCAGTTCTTC. This translates into CASSSTRPSGNEQFF.

This clonotype has a handful of counts. The chain combines TRBV20-1 with TRBJ2-3; TRBD2 is a possible D gene (6 bases). The length of the CDR3 is 14 residues. The germline V gene encodes CDR1 DFQATT and CDR2 SNEGSKA (reference sequence). Trimming left V 1 base short and J 0 bases short, with 8 bases between. The CDR3: CSARVAGSTDTQYF. The CDR3 nucleotides are TGCAGTGCTAGAGTGGCGGGGAGCACAGATACGCAGTATTTT.

This clonotype was observed many times. The V call is TRBV5-1, the J call TRBJ2-1; D is ambiguous. V lost 2 bases and J lost 1, with 7 bases in between. This CDR3 contains 14 residues. Germline CDR1 is SGHRS and CDR2 is YFSETQ. The CDR3 DNA reads TGCGCCAGCAGCTTACGACTGTCCTACAATGAGCAGTTCTTC. It codes for CASSLRLSYNEQFF.

This chain connects TRBV10-3 to TRBJ1-1, with D unclear. The CDR3 totals 14 residues. With 6 bases removed from V and 5 bases from J, the gap between germline ends came to 16 bases. CDR1 and CDR2 from the germline V gene are ENHRY and SYGVKD. CDR3 amino acids: CAIREHGSGTEAFF. The CDR3 DNA reads as TGTGCCATCAGAGAACATGGTTCCGGGACTGAAGCTTTCTTT.

This rearrangement joins TRBV6-2 or TRBV6-3 to TRBJ2-7; possibly TRBD1 for D (5 bases). Germline lookup yields CDR1 MNHEY and CDR2 SVGEGT. The CDR3 is 11 residues long. Trimming pared 7 bases from V and 6 bases from J, leaving 10 bases between. The DNA of the CDR3 is TGTGCCAGCACCGACAGTCGCGAGCAGTACTTC. Translated, it gives CASTDSREQYF.

The chain links TRBV5-1 to TRBJ2-7; maybe TRBD2 (6 bases). CDR1 SGHRS and CDR2 YFSETQ come from the germline V gene. The germline V and J ends were trimmed by 4 bases and 1 base, with 18 bases remaining between them. This CDR3 comprises 16 residues. CDR3 in amino acids: CASSVAAGSSSYEQYF. The DNA of the CDR3 is TGCGCCAGCAGCGTAGCGGCGGGGTCGAGTTCCTACGAGCAGTACTTC.

There are a few counts of this clonotype. The rearrangement joins TRBV14 to TRBJ2-2, with a tentative D call TRBD1 (5 bases). CDR1 and CDR2 from the germline V gene are SGHDN and FVKESK. The CDR3 spans 13 residues. The V and J ends lost 3 bases and 8 bases respectively, with 10 bases between them. The CDR3 DNA reads TGTGCCAGCAGCCAGGGGCTTTATGGGGAGCTGTTTTTT. It translates to CASSQGLYGELFF.

The chain has TRBV7-9 and TRBJ2-1; TRBD2 is a possible D gene (6 bases). This CDR3 is 19 amino acids long. The germline CDR1 and CDR2 sequences are SEHNR and FQNEAQ (reference sequence). V was cut by 1 base and J by 8 bases, with 27 bases left in between. The chain's CDR3 is CASSLDTVRGTRGFYEQFF. The CDR3 nucleotides are TGTGCCAGCAGCTTAGATACGGTACGCGGGACTCGAGGTTTCTATGAGCAGTTCTTC. The full variable domain, its missing parts supplied by reference TRBV7-9 and TRBJ2-1, is DTGVSQNPRHKITKRGQNVTFRCDPISEHNRLYWYRQTLGQGPEFLTYFQNEAQLEKSRLLSDRFSAERPKGSFSTLEIQRTEQGDSAMYLCASSLDTVRGTRGFYEQFFGPGTRLTVL.